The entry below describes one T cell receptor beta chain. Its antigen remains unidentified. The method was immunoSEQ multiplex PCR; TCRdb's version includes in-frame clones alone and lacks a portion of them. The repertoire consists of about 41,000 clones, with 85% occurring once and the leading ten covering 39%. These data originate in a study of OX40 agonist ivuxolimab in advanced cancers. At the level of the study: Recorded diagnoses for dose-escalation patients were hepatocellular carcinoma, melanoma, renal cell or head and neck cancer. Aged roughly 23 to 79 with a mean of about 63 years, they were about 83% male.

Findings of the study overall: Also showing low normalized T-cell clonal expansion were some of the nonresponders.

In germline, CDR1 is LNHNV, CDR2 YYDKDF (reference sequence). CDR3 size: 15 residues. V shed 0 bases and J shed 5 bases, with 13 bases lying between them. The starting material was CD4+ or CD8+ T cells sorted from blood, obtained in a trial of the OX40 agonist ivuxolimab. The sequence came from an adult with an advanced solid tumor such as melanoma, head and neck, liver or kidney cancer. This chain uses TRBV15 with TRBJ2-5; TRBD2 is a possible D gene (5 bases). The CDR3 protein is CATSRDGEGWETQYF. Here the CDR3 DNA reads TGTGCCACCAGCAGAGATGGAGAGGGATGGGAGACCCAGTACTTC.